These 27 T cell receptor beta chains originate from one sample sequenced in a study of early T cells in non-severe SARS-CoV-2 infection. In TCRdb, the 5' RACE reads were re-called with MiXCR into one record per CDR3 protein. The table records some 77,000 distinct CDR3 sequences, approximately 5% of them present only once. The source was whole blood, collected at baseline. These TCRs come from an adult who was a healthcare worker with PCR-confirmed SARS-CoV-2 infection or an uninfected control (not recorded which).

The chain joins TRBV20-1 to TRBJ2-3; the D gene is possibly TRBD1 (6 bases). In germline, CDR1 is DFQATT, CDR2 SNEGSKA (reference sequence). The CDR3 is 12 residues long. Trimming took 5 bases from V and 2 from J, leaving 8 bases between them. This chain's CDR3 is CSAGQFTDTQYF. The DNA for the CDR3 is TGCAGTGCTGGACAGTTCACAGATACGCAGTATTTT.

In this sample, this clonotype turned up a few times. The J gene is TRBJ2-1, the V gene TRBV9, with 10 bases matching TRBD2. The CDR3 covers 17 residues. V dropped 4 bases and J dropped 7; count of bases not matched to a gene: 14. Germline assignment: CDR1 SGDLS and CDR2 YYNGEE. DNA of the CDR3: TGTGCCAGCAGCCCTTGGGGAGCGGGAGGGCCAGAAAATGAGCAGTTCTTC. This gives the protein CASSPWGAGGPENEQFF.

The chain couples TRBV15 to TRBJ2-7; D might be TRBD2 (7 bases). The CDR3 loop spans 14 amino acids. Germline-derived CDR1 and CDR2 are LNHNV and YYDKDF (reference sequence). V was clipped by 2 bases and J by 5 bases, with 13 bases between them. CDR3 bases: TGTGCCACCAGCAGATCGGGGGGCAACGACGAGCAGTACTTC. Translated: CATSRSGGNDEQYF.

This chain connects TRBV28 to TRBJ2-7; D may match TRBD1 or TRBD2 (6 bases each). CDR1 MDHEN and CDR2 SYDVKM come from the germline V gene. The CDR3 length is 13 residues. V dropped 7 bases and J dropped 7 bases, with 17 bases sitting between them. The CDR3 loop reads CASTLRRRGEQYF. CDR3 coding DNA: TGTGCCAGCACCCTAAGGCGGAGGGGGGAGCAGTACTTC.

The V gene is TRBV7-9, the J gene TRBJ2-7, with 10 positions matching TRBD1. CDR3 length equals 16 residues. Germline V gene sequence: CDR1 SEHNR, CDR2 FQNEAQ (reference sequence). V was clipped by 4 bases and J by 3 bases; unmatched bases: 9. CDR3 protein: CASSSAYGTGDYEQYF. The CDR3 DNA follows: TGTGCCAGCAGCTCGGCGTACGGGACAGGGGACTACGAGCAGTACTTC.

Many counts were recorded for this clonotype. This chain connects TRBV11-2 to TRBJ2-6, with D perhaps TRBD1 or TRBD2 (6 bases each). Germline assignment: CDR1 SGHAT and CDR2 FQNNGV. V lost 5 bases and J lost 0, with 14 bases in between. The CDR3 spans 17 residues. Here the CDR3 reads CASSQGGQVSGANVLTF. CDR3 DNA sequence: TGTGCCAGCAGCCAAGGGGGGCAGGTCTCTGGGGCCAACGTCCTGACTTTC.

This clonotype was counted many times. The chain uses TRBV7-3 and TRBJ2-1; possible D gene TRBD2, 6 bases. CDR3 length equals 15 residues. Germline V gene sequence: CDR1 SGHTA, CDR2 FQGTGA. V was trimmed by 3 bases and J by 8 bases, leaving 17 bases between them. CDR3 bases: TGTGCCAGCAGCTTTAGGACGGGGGAAGTCGATGAGCAGTTCTTC. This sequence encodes CASSFRTGEVDEQFF.

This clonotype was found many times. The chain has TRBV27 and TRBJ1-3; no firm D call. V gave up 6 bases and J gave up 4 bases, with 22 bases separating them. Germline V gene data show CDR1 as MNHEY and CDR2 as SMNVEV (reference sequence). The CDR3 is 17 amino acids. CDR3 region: CASSGYPSPSSGNTIYF. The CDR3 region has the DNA TGTGCCAGCAGCGGTTACCCATCACCTTCAAGCGGAAACACCATATATTTT.

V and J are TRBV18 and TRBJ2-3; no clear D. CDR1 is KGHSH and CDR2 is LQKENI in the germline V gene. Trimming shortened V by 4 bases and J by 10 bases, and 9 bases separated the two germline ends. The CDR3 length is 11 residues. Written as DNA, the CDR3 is TGTGCCAGCTCACATGGTTGGGCGCAGTATTTT. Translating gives CASSHGWAQYF.

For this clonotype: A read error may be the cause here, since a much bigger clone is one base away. CDR3 nucleotides: TGTGTCAGCAGCACGGGGACAGGGGGACGAGAGCAGTACTTC. Translated, it gives CVSSTGTGGREQYF. This rearrangement joins TRBV11-1 to TRBJ2-7, with 11 bases that match TRBD1. The CDR3 totals 14 residues. Germline V gene lookup returns CDR1 SGHAT and CDR2 FQDESV (reference sequence).

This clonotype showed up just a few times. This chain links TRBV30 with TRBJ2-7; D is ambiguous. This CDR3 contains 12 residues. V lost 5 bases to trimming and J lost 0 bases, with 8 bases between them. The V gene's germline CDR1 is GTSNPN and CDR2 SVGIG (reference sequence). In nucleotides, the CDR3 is TGTGCCTGGTCGACCTTCTCCTACGAGCAGTACTTC. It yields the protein CAWSTFSYEQYF.

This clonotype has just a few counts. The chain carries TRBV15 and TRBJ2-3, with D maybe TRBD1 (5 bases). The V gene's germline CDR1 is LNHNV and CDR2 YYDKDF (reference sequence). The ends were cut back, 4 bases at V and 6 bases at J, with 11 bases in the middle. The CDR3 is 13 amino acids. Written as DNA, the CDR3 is TGTGCCACCAGCAAGGGGCCACACGATACGCAGTATTTT. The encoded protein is CATSKGPHDTQYF.

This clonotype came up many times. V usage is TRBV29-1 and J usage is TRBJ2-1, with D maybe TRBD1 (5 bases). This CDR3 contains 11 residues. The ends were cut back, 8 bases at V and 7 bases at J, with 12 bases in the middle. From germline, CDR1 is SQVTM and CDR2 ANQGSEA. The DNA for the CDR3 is TGCAGCTCTCAGGGCTGGAATGAGCAGTTCTTC. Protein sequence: CSSQGWNEQFF.

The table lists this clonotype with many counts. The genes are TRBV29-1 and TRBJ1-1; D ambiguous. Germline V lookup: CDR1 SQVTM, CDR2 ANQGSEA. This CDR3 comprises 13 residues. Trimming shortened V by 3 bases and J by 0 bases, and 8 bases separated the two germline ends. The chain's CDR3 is CSVDGIMNTEAFF. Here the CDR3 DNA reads TGCAGCGTTGACGGCATCATGAACACTGAAGCTTTCTTT. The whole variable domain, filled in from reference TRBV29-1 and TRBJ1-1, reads SAVISQKPSRDICQRGTSLTIQCQVDSQVTMMFWYRQQPGQSLTLIATANQGSEATYESGFVIDKFPISRPNLTFSTLTVSNMSPEDSSIYLCSVDGIMNTEAFFGQGTRLTVV.

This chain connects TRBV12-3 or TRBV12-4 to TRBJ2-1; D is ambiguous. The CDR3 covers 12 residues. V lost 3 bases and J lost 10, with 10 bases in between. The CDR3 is CASSFVYREQFF. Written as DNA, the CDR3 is TGTGCCAGCAGTTTCGTGTACCGCGAGCAGTTCTTC.

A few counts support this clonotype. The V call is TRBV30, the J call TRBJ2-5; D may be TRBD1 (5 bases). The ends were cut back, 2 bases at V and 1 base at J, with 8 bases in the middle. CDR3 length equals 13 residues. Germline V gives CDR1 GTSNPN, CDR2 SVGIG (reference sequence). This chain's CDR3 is CAWSTRVQETQYF. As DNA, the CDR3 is TGTGCCTGGAGTACCAGGGTCCAAGAGACCCAGTACTTC.

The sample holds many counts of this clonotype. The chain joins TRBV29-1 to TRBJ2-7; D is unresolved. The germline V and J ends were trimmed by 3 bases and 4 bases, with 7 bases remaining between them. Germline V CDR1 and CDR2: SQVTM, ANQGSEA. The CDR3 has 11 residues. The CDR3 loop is CSVEEGYEQYF. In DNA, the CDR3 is TGCAGCGTTGAGGAAGGGTACGAGCAGTACTTC.

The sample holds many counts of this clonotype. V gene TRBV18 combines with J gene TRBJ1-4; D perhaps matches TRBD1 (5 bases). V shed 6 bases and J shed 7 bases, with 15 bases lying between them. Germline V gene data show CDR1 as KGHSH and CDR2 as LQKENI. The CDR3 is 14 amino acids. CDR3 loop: CASSPGAKGEKLFF. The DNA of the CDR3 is TGTGCCAGCTCCCCCGGGGCCAAAGGTGAAAAACTGTTTTTT.

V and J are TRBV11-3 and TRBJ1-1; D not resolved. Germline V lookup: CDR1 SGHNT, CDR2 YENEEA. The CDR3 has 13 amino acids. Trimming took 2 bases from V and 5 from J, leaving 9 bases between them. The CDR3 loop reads CASSLNTWTEAFF. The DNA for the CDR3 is TGTGCCAGCAGCTTAAACACATGGACTGAAGCTTTCTTT.

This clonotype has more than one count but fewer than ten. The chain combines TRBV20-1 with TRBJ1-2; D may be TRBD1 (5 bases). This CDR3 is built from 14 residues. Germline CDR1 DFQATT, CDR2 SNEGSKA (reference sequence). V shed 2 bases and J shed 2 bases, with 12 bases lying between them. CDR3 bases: TGCAGTGCTAGACTCGGGACCGCAAACTATGGCTACACCTTC. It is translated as CSARLGTANYGYTF.

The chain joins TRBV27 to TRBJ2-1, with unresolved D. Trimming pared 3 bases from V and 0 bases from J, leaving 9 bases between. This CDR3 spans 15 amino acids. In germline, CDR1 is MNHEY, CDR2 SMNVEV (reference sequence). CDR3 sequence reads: CASSFRPSSYNEQFF. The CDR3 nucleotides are TGTGCCAGCAGTTTCCGTCCGAGCTCCTACAATGAGCAGTTCTTC.

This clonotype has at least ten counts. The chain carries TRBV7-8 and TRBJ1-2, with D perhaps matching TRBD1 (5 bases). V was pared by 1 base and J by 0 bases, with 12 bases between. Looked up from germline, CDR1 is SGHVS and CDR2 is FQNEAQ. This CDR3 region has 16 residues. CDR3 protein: CASSLVGGPTNYGYTF. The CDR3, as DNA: TGTGCCAGCAGCTTAGTGGGGGGACCGACTAACTATGGCTACACCTTC.

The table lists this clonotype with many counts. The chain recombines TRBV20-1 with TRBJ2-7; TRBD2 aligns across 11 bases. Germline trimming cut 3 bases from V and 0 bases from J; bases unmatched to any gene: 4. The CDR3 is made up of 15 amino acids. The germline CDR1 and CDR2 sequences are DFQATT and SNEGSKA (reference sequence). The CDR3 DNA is TGCAGTGCTAGGATAGCGGGGGGGAGCTCCTACGAGCAGTACTTC. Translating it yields CSARIAGGSSYEQYF.

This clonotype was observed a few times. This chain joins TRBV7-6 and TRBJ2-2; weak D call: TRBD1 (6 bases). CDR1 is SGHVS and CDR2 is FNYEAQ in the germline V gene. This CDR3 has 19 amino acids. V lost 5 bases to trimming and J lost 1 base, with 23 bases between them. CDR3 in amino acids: CASSLQPPGQSGNTGELFF. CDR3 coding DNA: TGTGCCAGCAGCCTACAACCACCGGGACAATCCGGGAACACCGGGGAGCTGTTTTTT.

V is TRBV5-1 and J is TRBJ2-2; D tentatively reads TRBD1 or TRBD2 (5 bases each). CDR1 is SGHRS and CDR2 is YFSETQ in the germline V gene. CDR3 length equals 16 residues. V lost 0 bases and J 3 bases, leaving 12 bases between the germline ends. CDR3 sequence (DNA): TGCGCCAGCAGCTTGGAAGGGGAGCTCTACACCGGGGAGCTGTTTTTT. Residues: CASSLEGELYTGELFF.

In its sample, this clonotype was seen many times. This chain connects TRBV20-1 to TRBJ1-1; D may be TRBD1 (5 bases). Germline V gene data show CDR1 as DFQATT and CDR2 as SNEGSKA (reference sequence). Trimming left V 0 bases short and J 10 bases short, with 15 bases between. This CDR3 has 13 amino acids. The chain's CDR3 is CSAREGGNPRAFF. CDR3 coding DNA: TGCAGTGCTAGAGAGGGGGGGAACCCCCGAGCTTTCTTT.

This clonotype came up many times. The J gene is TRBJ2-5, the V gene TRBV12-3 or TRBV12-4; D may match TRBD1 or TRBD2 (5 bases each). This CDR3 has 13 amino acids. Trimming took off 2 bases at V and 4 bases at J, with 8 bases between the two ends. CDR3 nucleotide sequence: TGTGCCAGCAGTTTAATTGGGGGAGAGACCCAGTACTTC. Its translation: CASSLIGGETQYF.